Below are 21 T cell receptor beta chains sequenced from a single sample in a study of T cell repertoires in cytomegalovirus infection. Using its own MiXCR run on the reads, TCRdb lists one record per CDR3 protein. The sample holds about 920,000 distinct CDR3 sequences, around 31% seen once. The antigens for these receptors are not known. The sample consisted of cultured CD8+ T cells from PBMCs, taken from culture after CMV antigen stimulation. The receptors stem from a human donor in good health (CMV status not recorded). Some clones in this sample may be carry-over from other donors' samples.

J is TRBJ2-3 and V is TRBV5-4; 9 nucleotides line up with TRBD2. The ends lost 0 bases at V and 2 bases at J; junction bases unmatched: 10. The CDR3 length is 18 residues. In germline, CDR1 is SGHNT, CDR2 YYREEE (reference sequence). In DNA form, the CDR3 reads TGTGCCAGCAGCTTGGCGGGACCGGGACTAGCAAACACAGATACGCAGTATTTT. Its protein product is CASSLAGPGLANTDTQYF.

This clonotype occurred a few times. The chain is built from TRBV6-6 and TRBJ1-1; the D gene is possibly TRBD1 (5 bases). The germline V and J ends were trimmed by 5 bases and 11 bases, with 9 bases remaining between them. CDR3 length: 10 residues. CDR1 and CDR2 from the germline V gene are MNHNY and SVGAGI (reference sequence). The CDR3 here is CASSARDAFF. For the CDR3, the DNA is TGTGCCAGCAGTGCCAGGGACGCTTTCTTT.

This clonotype was recorded only once. The V call is TRBV6-1, the J call TRBJ2-7; 8 bases map to TRBD1. The CDR3 extends over 14 amino acids. The V and J ends lost 6 bases and 3 bases, in that order; junction bases with no gene match: 7. CDR1 is MNHNS and CDR2 is SASEGT in the germline V gene. The CDR3 region is CASSAATGDYEQYV. The CDR3 DNA follows: TGTGCCAGCAGCGCCGCGACAGGGGACTACGAGCAGTACGTC.

This clonotype occurred a few times. The CDR3 is CASSIDPPGLAGNEQFF. CDR3 bases: TGTGCCAGTAGTATAGATCCCCCGGGACTAGCGGGAAATGAGCAGTTCTTC. The chain links TRBV19 to TRBJ2-1; the match to TRBD2 covers 13 bases. J gave up 7 bases and V 0 bases, and 6 bases lay outside the gene matches. The CDR3 extends over 17 amino acids. Looked up from germline, CDR1 is LNHDA and CDR2 is SQIVND (reference sequence).

This clonotype was recorded many times. The chain combines TRBV7-6 with TRBJ2-1, with 12 bases lining up with TRBD2. J was trimmed by 6 bases and V by 3 bases; bases with no gene match: 9. The CDR3 is 17 amino acids. Germline CDR1 SGHVS, CDR2 FNYEAQ. The CDR3 reads CASSLLAGGPRSNEQFF. The CDR3 coding sequence is TGTGCCAGCAGCTTGCTAGCGGGGGGGCCGAGATCCAATGAGCAGTTCTTC.

This clonotype appeared many times. This chain connects TRBV7-8 to TRBJ2-1; TRBD2 agrees at 8 bases. CDR1 is SGHVS and CDR2 is FQNEAQ in the germline V gene. This CDR3 comprises 20 residues. V shed 2 bases and J 2 bases; nucleotides not matched to a gene: 17. CDR3 sequence reads: CASSLPRSPRLASAYNEQFF. CDR3 nucleotide sequence: TGTGCCAGCAGCTTACCCCGCTCTCCAAGACTAGCGAGCGCCTACAATGAGCAGTTCTTC.

This clonotype was picked up many times. The rearrangement uses TRBV11-1 and TRBJ1-1, with D possibly TRBD1 on 6 matching bases. V was clipped by 1 base and J by 3 bases, with 12 bases between them. Germline V lookup: CDR1 SGHAT, CDR2 FQDESV (reference sequence). CDR3 length: 15 amino acids. CDR3 region: CASSLDPGAYTEAFF. The CDR3 coding sequence is TGTGCCAGCAGCTTAGACCCGGGGGCGTACACTGAAGCTTTCTTT.

This clonotype was seen many times. The chain is built from TRBV27 and TRBJ2-3, with no clear D. Per germline, CDR1 MNHEY and CDR2 SMNVEV (reference sequence). Trimming stripped 3 bases from V and 5 bases from J, with 12 bases between. This CDR3 is 14 amino acids long. The CDR3 protein is CASSFLHVGDTQYF. CDR3 DNA sequence: TGTGCCAGCAGTTTTTTGCATGTGGGAGATACGCAGTATTTT.

This clonotype was seen more than once but under ten times. The chain combines TRBV6-1 with TRBJ2-7; 8 nucleotides agree with TRBD2. The CDR3 covers 15 residues. The ends lost 8 bases at V and 2 bases at J; junction bases unmatched: 11. Germline CDR1 MNHNS, CDR2 SASEGT. CDR3 protein: CASRGETSETYEQYV. The DNA of the CDR3 is TGTGCCAGCCGAGGGGAGACTAGCGAAACCTACGAGCAGTACGTC.

The chain joins TRBV20-1 to TRBJ2-1; 8 bases agree with TRBD2. CDR1 is DFQATT, CDR2 SNEGSKA, per germline (reference sequence). Unmatched junction bases numbered 4, after V lost 3 bases and J lost 9 bases. The CDR3 sequence is 12 residues long. The CDR3 spells CSASGGAIEQFF. The CDR3 DNA is TGCAGTGCTAGCGGGGGGGCCATTGAGCAGTTCTTC.

The genes are TRBV6-6 and TRBJ1-6; the D gene is possibly TRBD1 (6 bases). Per the germline V gene, CDR1 is MNHNY and CDR2 is SVGAGI (reference sequence). The CDR3 has 15 amino acids. The ends were cut back, 2 bases at V and 10 bases at J, with 15 bases in the middle. CDR3 DNA: TGTGCCAGCAGTTACGAAGCGGGGGGCAGGTCACCCCTCCACTTT. Translating gives CASSYEAGGRSPLHF.

This chain uses TRBV9 with TRBJ2-1, with TRBD2 identical over 10 bases. CDR1 is SGDLS, CDR2 YYNGEE, per germline. The CDR3 totals 16 residues. Trimming took 2 bases from V and 7 from J; bases not matched to a gene: 9. This chain's CDR3 is CASSVISGGFGNEQFF. CDR3 in DNA: TGTGCCAGCAGCGTCATTAGCGGGGGGTTTGGGAATGAGCAGTTCTTC. The full variable domain, in which reference TRBV9 and TRBJ2-1 provide the parts outside the CDR3, is DSGVTQTPKHLITATGQRVTLRCSPRSGDLSVYWYQQSLDQGLQFLIQYYNGEERAKGNILERFSAQQFPDLHSELNLSSLELGDSALYFCASSVISGGFGNEQFFGPGTRLTVL.

The rearrangement uses TRBV6-5 and TRBJ2-7; the D gene is possibly TRBD2 (6 bases). This CDR3 has 14 amino acids. Germline V gene lookup returns CDR1 MNHEY and CDR2 SVGAGI. V was trimmed by 4 bases and J by 3 bases, leaving 13 bases between them. The CDR3 region is CASSSSGTDYEQYV. The CDR3 DNA follows: TGTGCCAGCAGTTCCTCCGGGACTGACTACGAGCAGTACGTC.

This clonotype was counted a few times. V and J are TRBV6-2 or TRBV6-3 and TRBJ2-2; 8 positions agree with TRBD1. Germline CDR1 and CDR2: MNHEY and SVGEGT. J was trimmed by 5 bases and V by 7 bases; bases with no gene match: 9. The CDR3 sequence is 15 residues long. The CDR3 reads CASTLRQGLTGELFF. The CDR3 DNA sequence: TGTGCCAGCACCCTCAGACAGGGGCTAACCGGGGAGCTGTTTTTT.

This clonotype was counted only a few times. The chain recombines TRBV11-1 with TRBJ2-1, with D possibly TRBD1 on 5 matching bases. CDR1 is SGHAT, CDR2 FQDESV, per germline (reference sequence). Trimming removed 3 bases at V and 2 bases at J, with 8 bases between. This CDR3 comprises 14 residues. The CDR3 protein is CASSLVDTYNEQFF. CDR3 bases: TGTGCCAGCAGCTTGGTGGACACCTACAATGAGCAGTTCTTC.

The rearrangement links TRBV9 to TRBJ1-6; the match to TRBD1 covers 10 bases. Germline CDR1 reads SGDLS; CDR2 reads YYNGEE. CDR3 length: 17 amino acids. V lost 4 bases to trimming and J lost 8 bases; unmatched junction nucleotides: 12. The chain's CDR3 is CASSQAGRGQGDSPLHF. CDR3 bases: TGTGCCAGCAGCCAAGCGGGTCGAGGACAGGGGGATTCACCCCTCCACTTT.

This clonotype was detected a few times. The V gene is TRBV2, the J gene TRBJ2-7; D not resolved. The ends were cut back, 8 bases at V and 3 bases at J, with 17 bases in the middle. The CDR3 runs to 14 residues. CDR1 is SNHLY and CDR2 is FYNNEI in the germline V gene. CDR3 amino acids: CASEGPPSIYEQYF. DNA for the CDR3: TGTGCCAGCGAAGGGCCCCCCTCTATCTACGAGCAGTACTTC.

The chain links TRBV4-3 to TRBJ2-3, with TRBD2 as a possible D gene (5 bases). Germline-derived CDR1 and CDR2 are LGHNA and YSLEER. The V and J ends lost 0 bases and 1 base respectively, with 14 bases between them. The CDR3 runs to 17 residues. The CDR3 sequence is CASSQDAGLRGTDTQYF. The CDR3 coding sequence is TGCGCCAGCAGCCAAGATGCGGGCTTAAGGGGCACAGATACGCAGTATTTT.

This clonotype was found a few times. This rearrangement joins TRBV4-1 to TRBJ2-1, with D perhaps TRBD1 or TRBD2 (6 bases each). Looked up from germline, CDR1 is MGHRA and CDR2 is YSYEKL. Trimming stripped 0 bases from V and 0 bases from J, with 9 bases between. The CDR3 sequence is 16 residues long. The CDR3 reads CASSQERGASYNEQFF. The DNA for the CDR3 is TGCGCCAGCAGCCAAGAAAGGGGGGCCTCCTACAATGAGCAGTTCTTC.

This clonotype has at least ten counts. The chain couples TRBV12-3 or TRBV12-4 to TRBJ2-7; D tentatively fits TRBD1 or TRBD2 (5 bases each). Trimming removed 6 bases at V and 6 bases at J, with 30 bases between. This CDR3 region has 18 residues. CDR3 coding DNA: TGTGCCAGCAGCCCGGCCTGGGGGTGGGGTGAAGGAGGTACCGAGCAGTACTTC. It yields the protein CASSPAWGWGEGGTEQYF.

This clonotype was counted between two and nine times. The chain joins TRBV12-3 or TRBV12-4 to TRBJ2-3; 8 nucleotides line up with TRBD2. The CDR3 is 16 amino acids. With 5 bases clipped from V and 2 bases from J, the junction kept 9 bases outside the gene matches. The CDR3 region has the DNA TGTGCCAGCAGTCCTCAGCGGGGGACCTACACAGATACGCAGTATTTT. Translation gives CASSPQRGTYTDTQYF.